The next 10 T cell receptor beta chains were all read from a single sample in a study of T-cell reconstitution after alpha-beta-depleted transplantation in children. This sample's TCRbeta library carried unique molecular identifier barcodes. TCRdb re-called the PCR reads through MiXCR, storing one row per CDR3 protein. The sample holds over 400,000 distinct CDR3 sequences, roughly 44% seen once. This material consisted of PBMCs, taken before TCRalphabeta/CD19-depleted stem cell transplant. The receptors were sampled from a girl aged 2-10 years with aplastic anemia, due to receive a stem cell transplant.

The CDR3 loop reads CASSRGGVSSTDTQYF. The DNA of the CDR3 is TGTGCCAGCAGCCGAGGTGGCGTCTCTAGCACAGATACGCAGTATTTT. The chain uses TRBV3-1 and TRBJ2-3; D gene ambiguous. Germline V lookup: CDR1 LGHDT, CDR2 YNNKEL (reference sequence). The length of the CDR3 is 16 residues. Deletions cut 4 bases from V and 0 bases from J, with 14 bases between.

This clonotype was recorded many times. The genes are TRBV12-3 or TRBV12-4 and TRBJ2-3, with D unclear. The CDR3 sequence is 12 residues long. V dropped 4 bases and J dropped 3 bases, with 5 bases sitting between them. Here the CDR3 reads CASSSGTDTQYF. DNA for the CDR3: TGTGCCAGCAGTTCCGGAACAGATACGCAGTATTTT.

In DNA form, the CDR3 reads TGCAGCGTGAGGGACAGGGGGCAAAGGAATGAGCAGTTCTTC. It specifies CSVRDRGQRNEQFF. The chain has TRBV29-1 and TRBJ2-1; 12 nucleotides line up with TRBD1. The CDR3 has 14 residues. Germline CDR1 and CDR2: SQVTM and ANQGSEA. The V segment lost 6 bases and the J segment 7 bases; nucleotides outside the gene matches: 7.

This clonotype was seen ten or more times. The rearrangement uses TRBV5-1 and TRBJ2-3, with D possibly being TRBD1 (5 bases). Deletions cut 4 bases from V and 0 bases from J, with 9 bases between. The germline gives CDR1 SGHRS, CDR2 YFSETQ. The CDR3 loop spans 14 amino acids. This CDR3 reads CASSPQGSTDTQYF. The CDR3 nucleotides read TGCGCCAGCAGCCCCCAGGGCAGCACAGATACGCAGTATTTT.

To note about this clonotype: The junction shows a germline mismatch at one end, possibly a read error. The chain recombines TRBV20-1 with TRBJ2-1, with a weak D call TRBD1 (6 bases). Germline V lookup: CDR1 DFQATT, CDR2 SNEGSKA (reference sequence). The CDR3 is made up of 17 amino acids. The CDR3 DNA reads TGCAGTGCTAGCCCCCCCAACAAACAGGAGACAGGCAATGAGCAGTCCTTC. It codes for CSASPPNKQETGNEQSF.

The chain has TRBV20-1 and TRBJ2-1, with a possible D match to TRBD2 (6 bases). This CDR3 contains 14 residues. The germline CDR1 and CDR2 sequences are DFQATT and SNEGSKA (reference sequence). V lost 6 bases and J lost 3, with 15 bases in between. The CDR3 spells CSASAGGIYNEQFF. For the CDR3, the DNA is TGCAGTGCGTCCGCCGGGGGAATCTACAATGAGCAGTTCTTC.

J is TRBJ1-5 and V is TRBV20-1; D remains ambiguous. This CDR3 has 12 residues. V dropped 6 bases and J dropped 9 bases, with 15 bases sitting between them. CDR1 and CDR2 from the germline V gene are DFQATT and SNEGSKA (reference sequence). The CDR3 DNA is TGCAGTGCCGGAACAAGCCGGGGGCCCCAGCATTTT. Its protein is CSAGTSRGPQHF.

This chain joins TRBV20-1 and TRBJ2-5; 8 nucleotides match TRBD2. V trimming: 0 bases; J trimming: 0 bases; junction bases outside the gene matches: 12. Germline assignment: CDR1 DFQATT and CDR2 SNEGSKA (reference sequence). The CDR3 loop spans 18 amino acids. The CDR3 DNA reads as TGCAGTGCTAGAGACCCGACTAAGCGGGGGCCCGACCAAGAGACCCAGTACTTC. This translates into CSARDPTKRGPDQETQYF.

The chain has TRBV20-1 and TRBJ2-3; D is possibly TRBD1 or TRBD2 (5 bases each). This CDR3 is 11 amino acids long. Trimming left V 8 bases short and J 4 bases short, with 10 bases between. The germline V gene encodes CDR1 DFQATT and CDR2 SNEGSKA (reference sequence). The CDR3 is CSLRDADTQYF. CDR3 nucleotides: TGCAGTCTACGGGACGCAGATACGCAGTATTTT.

Ten or more counts support this clonotype. V and J are TRBV20-1 and TRBJ2-3; D perhaps matches TRBD2 (6 bases). The CDR3 is made up of 14 amino acids. CDR1 is DFQATT, CDR2 SNEGSKA, per germline (reference sequence). The V gene lost 3 bases and the J gene lost 3 bases, with 13 bases spanning the gap. The CDR3 coding sequence is TGCAGTGCTAGCCTGGGAGGCCCAACAGATACGCAGTATTTT. Its protein is CSASLGGPTDTQYF.